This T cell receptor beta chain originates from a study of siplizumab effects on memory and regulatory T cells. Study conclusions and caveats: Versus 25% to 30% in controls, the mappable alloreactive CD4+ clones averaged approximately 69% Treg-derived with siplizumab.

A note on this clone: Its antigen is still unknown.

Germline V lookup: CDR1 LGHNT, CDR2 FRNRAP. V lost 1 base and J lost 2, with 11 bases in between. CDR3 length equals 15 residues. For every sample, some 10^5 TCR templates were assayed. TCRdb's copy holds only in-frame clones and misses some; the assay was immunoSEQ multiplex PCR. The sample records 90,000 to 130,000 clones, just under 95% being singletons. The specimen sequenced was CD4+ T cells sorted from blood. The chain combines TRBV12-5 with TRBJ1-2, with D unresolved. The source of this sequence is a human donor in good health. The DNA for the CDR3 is TGTGCTAGTGGTTTGGAGCGAGGGCGGAACTATGGCTACACCTTC. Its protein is CASGLERGRNYGYTF.